The sequence of this T cell receptor (beta chain) was determined in a study of blood T cell repertoires in COVID-19. Data came from immunoSEQ multiplex PCR; TCRdb stores just in-frame clones and leaves some out. The sample lists 250,000 to 300,000 clones; around 86% were seen once. This CDR3 contains 12 residues. Germline V gene sequence: CDR1 SQVTM, CDR2 ANQGSEA. V shed 7 bases, J shed 4 bases, and the junction held 2 bases outside the gene matches. The chain joins TRBV29-1 to TRBJ2-4; 9 bases agree with TRBD1. The sequence derives from a man aged 50-60 years with acute or convalescent COVID-19. Sequenced input: peripheral blood. In DNA, the CDR3 is TGCAGCGCTGGACAGGGGAAAAACATTCAGTACTTC. Its translation is CSAGQGKNIQYF.